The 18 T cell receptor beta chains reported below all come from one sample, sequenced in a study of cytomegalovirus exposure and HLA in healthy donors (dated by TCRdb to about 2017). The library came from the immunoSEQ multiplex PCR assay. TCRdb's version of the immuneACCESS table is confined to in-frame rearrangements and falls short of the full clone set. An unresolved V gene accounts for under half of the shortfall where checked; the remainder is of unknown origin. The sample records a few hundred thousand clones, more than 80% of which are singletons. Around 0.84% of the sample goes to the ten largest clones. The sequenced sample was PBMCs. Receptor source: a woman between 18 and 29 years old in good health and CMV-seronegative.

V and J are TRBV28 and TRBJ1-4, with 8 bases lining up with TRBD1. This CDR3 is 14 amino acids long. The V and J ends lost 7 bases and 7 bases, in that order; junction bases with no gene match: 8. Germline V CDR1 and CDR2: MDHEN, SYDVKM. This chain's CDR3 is CASTRTGSGEKLFF. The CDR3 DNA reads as TGTGCCAGCACCCGGACAGGGTCGGGTGAAAAACTGTTTTTT. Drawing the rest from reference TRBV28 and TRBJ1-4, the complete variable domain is DVKVTQSSRYLVKRTGEKVFLECVQDMDHENMFWYRQDPGLGLRLIYFSYDVKMKEKGDIPEGYSVSREKKERFSLILESASTNQTSMYLCASTRTGSGEKLFFGSGTQLSVL.

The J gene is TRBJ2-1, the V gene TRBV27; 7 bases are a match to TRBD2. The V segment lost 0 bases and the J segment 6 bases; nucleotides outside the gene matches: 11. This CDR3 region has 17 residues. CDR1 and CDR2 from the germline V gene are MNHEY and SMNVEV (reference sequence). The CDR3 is CASSLSFPAGASNEQFF. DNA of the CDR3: TGTGCCAGCAGTTTATCCTTTCCGGCGGGAGCGAGCAATGAGCAGTTCTTC.

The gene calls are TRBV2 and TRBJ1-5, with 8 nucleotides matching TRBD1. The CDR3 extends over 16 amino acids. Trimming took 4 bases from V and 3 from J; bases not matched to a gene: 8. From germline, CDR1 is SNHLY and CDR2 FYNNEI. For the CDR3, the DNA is TGTGCCAGCAGTGGTTTCGGACAGGGCCCCAATCAGCCCCAGCATTTT. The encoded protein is CASSGFGQGPNQPQHF.

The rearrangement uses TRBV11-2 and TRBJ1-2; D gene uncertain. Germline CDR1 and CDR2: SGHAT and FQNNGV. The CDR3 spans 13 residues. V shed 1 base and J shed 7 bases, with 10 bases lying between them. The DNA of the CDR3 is TGTGCCAGCAGCTTAGGGGCGGGTGGTGGCTACACCTTC. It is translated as CASSLGAGGGYTF.

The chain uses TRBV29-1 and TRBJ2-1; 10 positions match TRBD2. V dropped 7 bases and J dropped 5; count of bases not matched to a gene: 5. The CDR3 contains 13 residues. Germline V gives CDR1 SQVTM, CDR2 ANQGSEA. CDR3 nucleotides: TGCAGCGCCGTAGCGGGAGGACACAATGAGCAGTTCTTC. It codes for CSAVAGGHNEQFF.

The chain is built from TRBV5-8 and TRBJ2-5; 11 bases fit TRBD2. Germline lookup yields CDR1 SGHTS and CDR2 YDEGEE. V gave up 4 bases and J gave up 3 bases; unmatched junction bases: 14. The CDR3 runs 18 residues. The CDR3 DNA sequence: TGTGCCAGCAGCCTGGGGACAGCTGGGACTAGCGGAGAAGAGACCCAGTACTTC. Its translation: CASSLGTAGTSGEETQYF.

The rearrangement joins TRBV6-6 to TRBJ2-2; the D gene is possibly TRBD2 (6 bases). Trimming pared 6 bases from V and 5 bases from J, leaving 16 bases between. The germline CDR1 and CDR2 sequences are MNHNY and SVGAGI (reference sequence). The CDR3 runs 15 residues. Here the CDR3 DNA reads TGTGCCAGCAGCGGACTAACGCCAGGGACCGGGGAGCTGTTTTTT. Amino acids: CASSGLTPGTGELFF.

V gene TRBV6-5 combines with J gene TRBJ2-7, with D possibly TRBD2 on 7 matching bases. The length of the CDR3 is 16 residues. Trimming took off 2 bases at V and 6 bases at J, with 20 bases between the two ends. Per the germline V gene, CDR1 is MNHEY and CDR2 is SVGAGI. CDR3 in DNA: TGTGCCAGCAGTTACGGCGCGGGCGGGGGCTCTCCCGAGCAGTACTTC. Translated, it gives CASSYGAGGGSPEQYF.

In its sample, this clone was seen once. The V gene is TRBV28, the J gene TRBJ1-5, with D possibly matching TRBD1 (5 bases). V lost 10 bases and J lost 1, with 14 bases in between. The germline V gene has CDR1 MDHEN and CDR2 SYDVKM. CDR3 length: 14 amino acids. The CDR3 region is CATKWAGSNQPQHF. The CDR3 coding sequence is TGTGCCACGAAATGGGCAGGGAGCAATCAGCCCCAGCATTTT.

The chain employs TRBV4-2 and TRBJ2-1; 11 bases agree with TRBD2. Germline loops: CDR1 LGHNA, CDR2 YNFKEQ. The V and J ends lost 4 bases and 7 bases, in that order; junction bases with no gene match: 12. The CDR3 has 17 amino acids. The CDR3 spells CASSRRVGTSGTNEQFF. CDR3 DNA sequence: TGTGCCAGCAGCCGCCGAGTTGGGACTAGCGGAACTAATGAGCAGTTCTTC.

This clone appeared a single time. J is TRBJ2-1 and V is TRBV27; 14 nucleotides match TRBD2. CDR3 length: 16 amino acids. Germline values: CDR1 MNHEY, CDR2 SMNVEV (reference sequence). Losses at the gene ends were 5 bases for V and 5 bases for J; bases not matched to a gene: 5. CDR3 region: CASSPQTSGRDNEQFF. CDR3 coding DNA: TGTGCCAGCAGTCCACAGACTAGCGGGAGGGACAATGAGCAGTTCTTC.

CDR3: CATKREGGYEQYF. DNA of the CDR3: TGTGCCACTAAGCGGGAGGGTGGGTACGAGCAGTACTTC. The chain uses TRBV2 and TRBJ2-7; TRBD2 matches 10 bases. Trimming removed 10 bases from V and 4 bases from J; junction bases left unmatched: 7. The CDR3 loop spans 13 amino acids. CDR1 is SNHLY, CDR2 FYNNEI, per germline.

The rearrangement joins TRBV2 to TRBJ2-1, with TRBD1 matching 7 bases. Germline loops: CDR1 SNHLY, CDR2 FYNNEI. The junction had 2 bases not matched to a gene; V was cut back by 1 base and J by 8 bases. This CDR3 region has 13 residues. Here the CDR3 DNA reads TGTGCCAGCAGTGAAGGGGACAGCGATGAGCAGTTCTTC. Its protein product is CASSEGDSDEQFF. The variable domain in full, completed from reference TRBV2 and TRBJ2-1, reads EPEVTQTPSHQVTQMGQEVILRCVPISNHLYFYWYRQILGQKVEFLVSFYNNEISEKSEIFDDQFSVERPDGSNFTLKIRSTKLEDSAMYFCASSEGDSDEQFFGPGTRLTVL.

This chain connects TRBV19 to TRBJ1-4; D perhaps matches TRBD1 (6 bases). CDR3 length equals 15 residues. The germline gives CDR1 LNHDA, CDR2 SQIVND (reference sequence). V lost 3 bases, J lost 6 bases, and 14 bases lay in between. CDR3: CASSIISAGDEKLFF. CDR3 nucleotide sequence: TGTGCCAGTAGTATCATCTCGGCAGGGGATGAAAAACTGTTTTTT.

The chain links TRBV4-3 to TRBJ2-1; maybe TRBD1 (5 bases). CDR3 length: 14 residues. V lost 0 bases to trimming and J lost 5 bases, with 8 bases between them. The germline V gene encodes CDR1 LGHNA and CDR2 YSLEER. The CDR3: CASSQEGHNNEQFF. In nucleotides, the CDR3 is TGCGCCAGCAGCCAAGAAGGACACAACAATGAGCAGTTCTTC.

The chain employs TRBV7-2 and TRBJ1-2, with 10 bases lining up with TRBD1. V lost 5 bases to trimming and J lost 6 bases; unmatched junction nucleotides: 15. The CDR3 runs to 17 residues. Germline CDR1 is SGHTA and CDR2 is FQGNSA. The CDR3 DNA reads TGTGCCAGCAGCCTACAAGCGACTGGACAGGGGGTCGATGGCTACACCTTC. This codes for CASSLQATGQGVDGYTF.

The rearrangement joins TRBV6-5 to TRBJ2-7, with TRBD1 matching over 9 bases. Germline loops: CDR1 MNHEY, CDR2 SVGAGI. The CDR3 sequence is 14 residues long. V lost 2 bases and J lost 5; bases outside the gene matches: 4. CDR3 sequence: CASSYTGGLHEQYF. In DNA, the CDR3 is TGTGCCAGCAGTTACACAGGGGGCCTCCACGAGCAGTACTTC.

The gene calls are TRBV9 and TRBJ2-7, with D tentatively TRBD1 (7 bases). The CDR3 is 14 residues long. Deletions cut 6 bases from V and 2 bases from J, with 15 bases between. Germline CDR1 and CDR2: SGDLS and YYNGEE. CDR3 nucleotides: TGTGCCAGCACGGAGGGGACAGTGCCCTACGAGCAGTACTTC. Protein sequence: CASTEGTVPYEQYF.